These 30 T cell receptor beta chains were all obtained from the same sample, sequenced in a study of radiation and T cells in renal cell carcinoma (dated by TCRdb to the early 2020s). The library was made by the immunoSEQ multiplex PCR assay. The immuneACCESS repertoire file appears here via TCRdb, limited to in-frame rearrangements. These files lack a portion of the clones; in checked studies, under half of the deficit traces to unresolved V genes, and the cause of the others is not known. Counted in this sample were just over 150,000 clones; roughly 87% of them appeared once. The ten largest clonotypes hold 10% to 15% of the sample. The time point label corresponds to: blood 2 weeks post-SBRT. This specimen's treatment or condition label, per the study, means: 15 Gy SBRT to primary tumor, nephrectomy 4 weeks later. This specimen consisted of blood, obtained from a patient whose treatment included radiotherapy and nephrectomy. The receptors were sampled from a woman aged 50 to 60 with renal cell carcinoma.

The rearrangement uses TRBV7-3 and TRBJ1-1, with TRBD1 matching 11 bases. The germline gives CDR1 SGHTA, CDR2 FQGTGA. CDR3 length equals 17 residues. V was clipped by 4 bases and J by 0 bases; unmatched bases: 7. This CDR3 is CASSSLDRGRVNTEAFF. CDR3 DNA sequence: TGTGCCAGCAGCTCTCTGGACAGGGGGCGAGTGAACACTGAAGCTTTCTTT.

The rearrangement links TRBV7-3 to TRBJ1-1, with a weak D call TRBD1 (5 bases). Trimming took 3 bases from V and 2 from J, leaving 7 bases between them. Germline V gene data show CDR1 as SGHTA and CDR2 as FQGTGA. The CDR3 consists of 13 residues. Here the CDR3 DNA reads TGTGCCAGCAGCTTTGGGGCCAACACTGAAGCTTTCTTT. Amino acids: CASSFGANTEAFF.

This sequence joins TRBV15 and TRBJ2-5; 13 bases line up with TRBD2. The germline V gene has CDR1 LNHNV and CDR2 YYDKDF (reference sequence). There are 17 residues in the CDR3. Losses at the gene ends were 5 bases for V and 2 bases for J; bases not matched to a gene: 8. CDR3 sequence: CATSGGLAGILQETQYF. Written as DNA, the CDR3 is TGTGCCACCAGCGGGGGACTAGCGGGGATTTTACAAGAGACCCAGTACTTC. The full variable domain, with the rest looked up from reference TRBV15 and TRBJ2-5, is DAMVIQNPRYQVTQFGKPVTLSCSQTLNHNVMYWYQQKSSQAPKLLFHYYDKDFNNEADTPDNFQSRRPNTSFCFLDIRSPGLGDTAMYLCATSGGLAGILQETQYFGPGTRLLVL.

This chain uses TRBV7-9 with TRBJ2-2; D remains unclear. Germline lookup yields CDR1 SEHNR and CDR2 FQNEAQ (reference sequence). V was trimmed by 1 base and J by 7 bases, leaving 7 bases between them. There are 13 residues in the CDR3. The CDR3 here is CASSLVGYGELFF. The CDR3 bases are TGTGCCAGCAGCTTAGTCGGATACGGGGAGCTGTTTTTT.

This clone occurred once. The chain recombines TRBV11-2 with TRBJ2-4; 8 positions agree with TRBD2. V shed 5 bases and J 4 bases; nucleotides not matched to a gene: 7. Germline loops: CDR1 SGHAT, CDR2 FQNNGV. The CDR3 sequence is 15 residues long. The CDR3 protein is CASSPGGALKNIQYF. The CDR3 DNA is TGTGCCAGCAGCCCCGGGGGGGCCCTGAAAAACATTCAGTACTTC.

This rearrangement joins TRBV6-1 to TRBJ2-2; TRBD2 matches at 11 bases. Germline values: CDR1 MNHNS, CDR2 SASEGT. This CDR3 has 17 amino acids. J gave up 4 bases and V 4 bases, and 8 bases lay outside the gene matches. The CDR3 coding sequence is TGTGCCAGCAGTGGTAGCGGGGGGGCCCGTGGCACCGGGGAGCTGTTTTTT. Its protein product is CASSGSGGARGTGELFF.

The chain is built from TRBV18 and TRBJ2-3; D not resolved. CDR1 KGHSH and CDR2 LQKENI come from the germline V gene. The CDR3 runs 12 residues. Trimming took 2 bases from V and 2 from J, leaving 2 bases between them. CDR3 residues: CASSPYTDTQYF. As DNA, the CDR3 is TGTGCCAGCTCACCATACACAGATACGCAGTATTTT.

This chain uses TRBV5-8 with TRBJ2-1; 15 bases line up with TRBD2. J lost 0 bases, V lost 0 bases, and 7 bases had no gene match. The CDR3 loop spans 20 amino acids. CDR1 is SGHTS and CDR2 is YDEGEE in the germline V gene. The CDR3 spells CASSLAGTSGGWNSYNEQFF. CDR3 DNA sequence: TGTGCCAGCAGCTTGGCCGGGACTAGCGGGGGGTGGAACTCCTACAATGAGCAGTTCTTC.

This rearrangement joins TRBV21-1 to TRBJ2-4; the D call TRBD2 from the table was never checked on the DNA. TRBV21-1 is tagged as a pseudogene. This CDR3 is built from 13 residues. The CDR3 here is CASKEAGKNIQYF. The CDR3 DNA reads as TGTGCCAGCAAGGAGGCGGGCAAAAACATTCAGTACTTC.

The chain carries TRBV6-1 and TRBJ2-5, with D unclear. The CDR3 has 14 residues. Trimming removed 3 bases at V and 7 bases at J, with 15 bases between. CDR1 is MNHNS and CDR2 is SASEGT in the germline V gene. Here the CDR3 DNA reads TGTGCCAGCAGTGACATGGAAGCCCGGGTGACCCAGTACTTC. It codes for CASSDMEARVTQYF.

The V gene is TRBV14, the J gene TRBJ1-5, with D uncertain. The germline V gene encodes CDR1 SGHDN and CDR2 FVKESK. V lost 1 base to trimming and J lost 7 bases, with 8 bases between them. The CDR3 runs to 13 residues. The CDR3 loop is CASSQGGLQPQHF. In DNA, the CDR3 is TGTGCCAGCAGCCAAGGAGGTCTCCAGCCCCAGCATTTT.

This clone has a single count. The CDR3 reads CASSYSMDTSGNTIYF. In DNA, the CDR3 is TGTGCCAGCAGTTACTCCATGGACACCTCTGGAAACACCATATATTTT. The J gene is TRBJ1-3, the V gene TRBV6-5; D is perhaps TRBD1 (5 bases). There are 16 residues in the CDR3. The ends were cut back, 0 bases at V and 0 bases at J, with 9 bases in the middle. CDR1 and CDR2 from the germline V gene are MNHEY and SVGAGI.

This clone was picked up one time. This rearrangement joins TRBV19 to TRBJ1-4; D gene unclear. CDR1 and CDR2 from the germline V gene are LNHDA and SQIVND (reference sequence). The CDR3 sequence is 14 residues long. The V end lost 3 bases, the J end lost 10 bases, and 15 bases lay between the germline ends. CDR3 nucleotides: TGTGCCAGTAGTATGAGCCTTCTTCAAGGAAAACTGTTTTTT. Translating gives CASSMSLLQGKLFF.

This clone was recorded only once. The gene calls are TRBV2 and TRBJ1-2; D ambiguous. Trimming pared 3 bases from V and 4 bases from J, leaving 6 bases between. In germline, CDR1 is SNHLY, CDR2 FYNNEI. The CDR3 loop spans 12 amino acids. The CDR3 region has the DNA TGTGCCAGCAGTGAGTTCCTCTATGGCTACACCTTC. Its protein is CASSEFLYGYTF.

This sequence joins TRBV19 and TRBJ1-2; perhaps TRBD1 as D (6 bases). CDR3 length: 13 amino acids. The V gene lost 5 bases and the J gene lost 4 bases, with 11 bases spanning the gap. In germline, CDR1 is LNHDA, CDR2 SQIVND (reference sequence). CDR3: CASSVRTAYGYTF. In DNA, the CDR3 is TGTGCCAGTAGTGTTCGGACAGCCTATGGCTACACCTTC.

This chain uses TRBV5-1 with TRBJ2-3; the D is unclear. Deletions cut 4 bases from V and 2 bases from J, with 8 bases between. Germline values: CDR1 SGHRS, CDR2 YFSETQ. The CDR3 spans 13 residues. The CDR3 nucleotides are TGCGCCAGCAGCACCCCTACCACAGATACGCAGTATTTT. This codes for CASSTPTTDTQYF. The variable domain in full, completed from reference TRBV5-1 and TRBJ2-3, reads KAGVTQTPRYLIKTRGQQVTLSCSPISGHRSVSWYQQTPGQGLQFLFEYFSETQRNKGNFPGRFSGRQFSNSRSEMNVSTLELGDSALYLCASSTPTTDTQYFGPGTRLTVL.

The chain recombines TRBV2 with TRBJ2-7; 8 bases are shared with TRBD1. Per the germline V gene, CDR1 is SNHLY and CDR2 is FYNNEI. This CDR3 contains 15 residues. Trimming took 1 base from V and 2 from J; bases not matched to a gene: 4. The CDR3 bases are TGTGCCAGCAGTGAAGGGACAGGGACCCCCTACGAGCAGTACTTC. Protein product: CASSEGTGTPYEQYF.

This clone was seen once. The rearrangement links TRBV6-1 to TRBJ2-7; D remains ambiguous. The CDR3 totals 17 residues. The germline V gene encodes CDR1 MNHNS and CDR2 SASEGT. Trimming took 4 bases from V and 6 from J, leaving 25 bases between them. CDR3 DNA sequence: TGTGCCAGCAGTGGGTTACTGACACGTTATTCTACGATCGAGCAGTACTTC. Protein product: CASSGLLTRYSTIEQYF.

The chain joins TRBV6-1 to TRBJ1-2; the D is unclear. Trimming took off 4 bases at V and 9 bases at J, with 9 bases between the two ends. This CDR3 is 11 amino acids long. Per germline, CDR1 MNHNS and CDR2 SASEGT. CDR3 in DNA: TGTGCCAGCAGTGTCGGATATAGCTACACCTTC. It encodes CASSVGYSYTF.

This sequence joins TRBV5-5 and TRBJ1-5; D is perhaps TRBD1 (6 bases). The V gene lost 2 bases and the J gene lost 2 bases, with 8 bases spanning the gap. The CDR3 spans 14 residues. Germline CDR1 is SGHKS and CDR2 is YYEKEE (reference sequence). This CDR3 reads CASSLGGGNQPQHF. The CDR3, as DNA: TGTGCCAGCAGCTTAGGGGGAGGCAATCAGCCCCAGCATTTT.

The chain couples TRBV5-4 to TRBJ2-1, with D perhaps TRBD1 (6 bases). The CDR3 runs to 15 residues. Trimming removed 5 bases at V and 0 bases at J, with 12 bases between. CDR1 is SGHNT and CDR2 is YYREEE in the germline V gene (reference sequence). In nucleotides, the CDR3 is TGTGCCAGCAGGGTAGGGACAAGCTCCTACAATGAGCAGTTCTTC. This translates into CASRVGTSSYNEQFF. Using reference TRBV5-4 and TRBJ2-1 for the parts outside the CDR3, the full variable domain is ETGVTQSPTHLIKTRGQQVTLRCSSQSGHNTVSWYQQALGQGPQFIFQYYREEENGRGNFPPRFSGLQFPNYSSELNVNALELDDSALYLCASRVGTSSYNEQFFGPGTRLTVL.

V usage is TRBV21-1 and J usage is TRBJ1-5. TRBV21-1 is deemed a pseudogene. The CDR3 consists of 17 residues. The CDR3 sequence is CASSKGKRGGADQPQHF. The CDR3, as DNA: TGTGCCAGCAGCAAGGGTAAGAGGGGGGGCGCGGATCAGCCCCAGCATTTT.

The chain recombines TRBV6-6 with TRBJ2-4; unclear D gene. This CDR3 has 16 residues. Trimming took 4 bases from V and 0 from J, leaving 13 bases between them. Germline values: CDR1 MNHNY, CDR2 SVGAGI (reference sequence). CDR3 amino acids: CASSLEQQLAKNIQYF. The CDR3 nucleotides are TGTGCCAGCAGTTTGGAACAGCAACTAGCCAAAAACATTCAGTACTTC.

This clone was recorded once. V gene TRBV18 combines with J gene TRBJ2-5; 10 bases align to TRBD1. This CDR3 contains 15 residues. V was pared by 2 bases and J by 2 bases, with 2 bases of the junction left unmatched. CDR1 is KGHSH, CDR2 LQKENI, per germline. The CDR3 here is CASSPDRGPQETQYF. The CDR3 DNA sequence: TGTGCCAGCTCACCAGACAGGGGGCCTCAAGAGACCCAGTACTTC.

This clone showed up just a few times. The rearrangement joins TRBV30 to TRBJ1-1, with D uncertain. CDR1 and CDR2 (germline): GTSNPN, SVGIG (reference sequence). The CDR3 covers 13 residues. Trimming removed 1 base at V and 1 base at J, with 7 bases between. The CDR3 loop is CAWSGQSNTEAFF. The CDR3, as DNA: TGTGCCTGGAGTGGCCAGTCGAACACTGAAGCTTTCTTT.

The chain is built from TRBV2 and TRBJ1-6; 8 bases map to TRBD1. CDR1 SNHLY and CDR2 FYNNEI come from the germline V gene. Trimming at V came to 4 bases and at J to 7 bases, leaving 9 bases not matched to a gene. This CDR3 spans 16 amino acids. The CDR3 DNA follows: TGTGCCAGCAGTGGCCAGGGGGCCCGGGGGAATTCACCCCTCCACTTT. Encoded protein: CASSGQGARGNSPLHF.

V is TRBV30 and J is TRBJ1-3; D perhaps matches TRBD1 (6 bases). Germline CDR1 is GTSNPN and CDR2 is SVGIG (reference sequence). The CDR3 sequence is 18 residues long. Trimming took 0 bases from V and 0 from J, leaving 18 bases between them. CDR3 amino acids: CAWSVGDRWPSSGNTIYF. The CDR3 DNA reads TGTGCCTGGAGTGTAGGAGACAGGTGGCCTAGCTCTGGAAACACCATATATTTT. Using reference TRBV30 and TRBJ1-3 for the parts outside the CDR3, the full variable domain is SQTIHQWPATLVQPVGSPLSLECTVEGTSNPNLYWYRQAAGRGLQLLFYSVGIGQISSEVPQNLSASRPQDRQFILSSKKLLLSDSGFYLCAWSVGDRWPSSGNTIYFGEGSWLTVV.

The chain couples TRBV2 to TRBJ2-1, with D perhaps being TRBD1 or TRBD2 (5 bases each). CDR1 and CDR2 from the germline V gene are SNHLY and FYNNEI. The V end lost 6 bases, the J end lost 6 bases, and 21 bases lay between the germline ends. The CDR3 totals 16 residues. For the CDR3, the DNA is TGTGCCAGCAGCCCTCAGGGACCTTCAGGGTCCAATGAGCAGTTCTTC. Translating it yields CASSPQGPSGSNEQFF.

The rearrangement uses TRBV2 and TRBJ2-2; 10 bases map to TRBD1. This CDR3 region has 16 residues. Germline CDR1 reads SNHLY; CDR2 reads FYNNEI. Trimming took 6 bases from V and 5 from J; bases not matched to a gene: 9. CDR3: CASRHPGQGTTGELFF. The DNA for the CDR3 is TGTGCCAGCAGACATCCGGGACAGGGGACAACCGGGGAGCTGTTTTTT. Using reference TRBV2 and TRBJ2-2 for the parts outside the CDR3, the full variable domain is EPEVTQTPSHQVTQMGQEVILRCVPISNHLYFYWYRQILGQKVEFLVSFYNNEISEKSEIFDDQFSVERPDGSNFTLKIRSTKLEDSAMYFCASRHPGQGTTGELFFGEGSRLTVL.

In regard to this clone: Sequence at one end of the junction differs from germline and may be a read error. The rearrangement uses TRBV7-7 and TRBJ1-3; D is unclear. This CDR3 region has 13 residues. Germline V CDR1 and CDR2: SSHAT, FNYEAQ (reference sequence). The CDR3 sequence is CASSLGLGDTIYF. CDR3 bases: TGTGCTAGCAGCCTAGGTCTCGGAGACACCATATATTTT.